These 5 T cell receptor beta chains came from one sample sequenced in a study of T cell responses to AZD1222 COVID-19 vaccine. Only in-frame clones appear in the TCRdb table, and some are missing; sequencing was by immunoSEQ multiplex PCR. Here the sample spans 85,000 to 130,000 clones, 87% being singletons. The specimen comprised peripheral blood, sampled on day 0 of AZD1222 vaccination. The receptors originated from an adult in good health.

This clone has only one observation. The CDR3 DNA reads TGTGCCACCAGCAGAGAGCGGGGGGGATGGAGGGATGAGCAGTTCTTC. Its translation is CATSRERGGWRDEQFF. The chain is built from TRBV15 and TRBJ2-1, with 9 bases matching TRBD2. This CDR3 spans 16 amino acids. The germline V gene encodes CDR1 LNHNV and CDR2 YYDKDF (reference sequence). V gave up 0 bases and J gave up 8 bases; unmatched junction bases: 8.

The chain has TRBV28 and TRBJ1-2, with D perhaps TRBD1 (5 bases). V dropped 5 bases and J dropped 8 bases, with 18 bases sitting between them. CDR1 is MDHEN and CDR2 is SYDVKM in the germline V gene. The CDR3 is 14 amino acids. Written as DNA, the CDR3 is TGTGCCAGCAGTACTCCCCAGGGCAGGAAGGGCTACACCTTC. Its protein is CASSTPQGRKGYTF.

V is TRBV3-1 (or the pseudogene TRBV3-2) and J is TRBJ1-1; a weak D match, TRBD1 (6 bases). The germline V and J ends were trimmed by 4 bases and 5 bases, with 20 bases remaining between them. The germline V gene encodes CDR1 LGHDT and CDR2 YNNKEL (reference sequence). CDR3 length: 16 amino acids. The CDR3 protein is CASSLNWPGAGTEAFF. DNA for the CDR3: TGTGCCAGCAGCCTCAACTGGCCGGGGGCTGGGACTGAAGCTTTCTTT.

CDR3 DNA: TGTGCCAGCAGCCCCCGTGGGGTTGGCACCGGGGAGCTGTTTTTT. Encoded protein: CASSPRGVGTGELFF. The chain joins TRBV3-1 (or the pseudogene TRBV3-2) to TRBJ2-2; no clear D. With 4 bases removed from V and 4 bases from J, the gap between germline ends came to 13 bases. The CDR3 extends over 15 amino acids. The V gene's germline CDR1 is LGHDT and CDR2 YNNKEL (reference sequence).

Here the CDR3 DNA reads TGTGCCAGCAGCCCGGAGGCCCCAAATCAGCCCCAGCATTTT. It translates to CASSPEAPNQPQHF. J is TRBJ1-5 and V is TRBV7-9; no clear D. With 5 bases removed from V and 4 bases from J, the gap between germline ends came to 12 bases. Germline V lookup: CDR1 SEHNR, CDR2 FQNEAQ (reference sequence). The CDR3 is 14 residues long.